A selection of T cell receptor beta chains follows, all from one sample in a study of tumor and adjacent non-tumor tissue in lung cancer. TCRdb recomputed calls from the multiplex PCR reads with MiXCR, one row per CDR3 protein. The profile shows about 90,000 distinct CDR3 sequences, 61% of them singletons. Source material: lung tumor tissue. These receptors came from a man between 70 and 80 years old with non-small cell lung cancer. Each CDR3 is given with its conserved first and last residue. Fields, in order: J gene, V gene, D gene, clone size, CDR3 protein, CDR3 DNA. The D gene is left open where the match is weak. Clone sizes are given selectively: once, few, many, or a class where the clone is expanded.

>TRBJ2-2|TRBV5-1|NA|NA
CASSLGLDIMFGGELFF
TGCGCCAGCAGCTTGGGGCTCGATATAATGTTTGGCGGGGAGCTGTTTTTT
>TRBJ2-7|TRBV28|NA|NA
CASRLTQGTSSYEQYF
TGTGCCAGTAGACTAACCCAGGGGACGAGCTCCTACGAGCAGTACTTC
>TRBJ2-7|TRBV10-2|NA|NA
CANSDSGFYEQYF
TGCGCCAATAGTGATTCAGGGTTCTACGAGCAGTACTTC
>TRBJ2-7|TRBV4-1|TRBD1|NA
CANSQEGTGGDEQYF
TGCGCCAACAGCCAAGAAGGGACAGGGGGCGACGAGCAGTACTTC
>TRBJ2-5|TRBV11-2|TRBD2|NA
CTSRLGASGIVVETQYF
TGTACCAGCAGATTAGGGGCTAGCGGGATAGTCGTGGAGACCCAGTACTTC
>TRBJ2-5|TRBV11-1|NA|medium-sized
CASNRTDQETQYF
TGTGCCAGCAATCGGACGGACCAAGAGACCCAGTACTTC
>TRBJ1-1|TRBV11-1|NA|once
CVSNLNTEAFF
TGTGTCAGCAACCTCAACACTGAAGCTTTCTTT
>TRBJ2-3|TRBV5-1|TRBD2|NA
CASSLERGGLGTDTQYF
TGCGCCAGCAGCTTGGAACGGGGGGGCCTAGGCACAGATACGCAGTATTTT
>TRBJ2-7|TRBV12-3/TRBV12-4|NA|NA
CASSPHQVQYF
TGTGCCAGCAGTCCACACCAGGTTCAGTACTTT
>TRBJ1-3|TRBV14|NA|many
CASSQGQRGNTIYF
TGTGCCAGCAGCCAAGGACAAAGAGGAAACACCATATATTTT
>TRBJ2-5|TRBV12-3/TRBV12-4|NA|NA
CTSTGGETQYF
TGTACCAGCACCGGAGGGGAGACTCAGTACTTC
>TRBJ1-4|TRBV6-1|NA|NA
CASSGRTAERLFF
TGTGCCAGCAGCGGGAGGACAGCCGAAAGACTGTTTTTT
>TRBJ2-6|TRBV11-2|NA|once
CASSQWGGPGTNVLTF
TGTGCCAGCAGCCAGTGGGGCGGGCCCGGGACCAACGTCTTGACTTTC
>TRBJ2-7|TRBV11-2|TRBD1|NA
CANSTSDRGYEQYF
TGTGCCAACAGCACATCAGACAGGGGTTACGAGCAGTACTTC
>TRBJ2-1|TRBV5-1|TRBD2|once
CAIGPGLAGGSEQFF
TGCGCCATCGGCCCGGGACTAGCGGGGGGGAGTGAGCAGTTCTTC
>TRBJ2-1|TRBV29-1|TRBD2|many
CSVGGTSSYNEQFF
TGCAGCGTTGGGGGGACTAGCTCCTACAATGAGCAGTTCTTC
>TRBJ1-2|TRBV4-2|NA|NA
CASSPSVGNYGYTF
TGTGCCAGCAGTCCAAGTGTAGGCAACTATGGCTACACCTTT
>TRBJ2-7|TRBV12-3/TRBV12-4|TRBD1|NA
CASTITGDSSYEQYF
TGTGCCAGCACCATAACCGGGGACAGCTCCTACGAGCAGTACTTC
>TRBJ2-5|TRBV10-3|NA|NA
CAIKGQFLESQYF
TGTGCCATCAAAGGACAGTTCCTAGAGAGCCAGTACTTC
>TRBJ1-5|TRBV5-6|TRBD1|few
CARSRTPGQGAYQPQHF
TGTGCCAGGAGCCGCACGCCGGGACAGGGGGCTTATCAGCCCCAGCATTTT
>TRBJ1-5|TRBV20-1|NA|NA
CSAPPGVGHPQRF
TGCAGTGCCCCCCCAGGGGTTGGTCACCCCCAGCGTTTT
>TRBJ1-1|TRBV20-1|NA|NA
CSAGADTEAFF
TGCAGTGCCGGGGCGGATACTGAAGCTTTCTTT
>TRBJ2-1|TRBV6-5|TRBD2|once
CVSSYSGGTSHEKFF
TGTGTCAGTAGTTACTCTGGGGGGACTAGTCATGAGAAGTTCTTC
>TRBJ2-7|TRBV6-5|NA|NA
CPSRRYRDPNYEQYF
TGTCCCAGCAGGCGATACAGGGATCCAAACTACGAGCAGTACTTC
>TRBJ2-1|TRBV11-1|NA|NA
CASSTRQLANGRKNEQLF
TGCGCCAGCAGCACTAGGCAGTTGGCTAACGGGAGAAAGAATGAGCAGCTCTTC
>TRBJ2-5|TRBV11-2|NA|NA
CAISLDPQGTQYF
TGTGCCATCAGCTTAGACCCCCAAGGGACCCAGTACTTC
>TRBJ2-7|TRBV11-2|NA|NA
CASSLDRGERYSYEQYF
TGTGCCAGCAGCTTAGATCGAGGGGAGAGATACTCCTACGAGCAGTACTTC
>TRBJ2-5|TRBV2|NA|NA
CASSGDALGTQYF
TGTGCCAGCAGTGGGGACGCCTTGGGGACCCAGTACTTC
>TRBJ1-5|TRBV5-5|TRBD1|many
CASSEKTGGGQPQHF
TGTGCCAGCAGCGAGAAAACAGGGGGCGGTCAGCCCCAGCATTTT
>TRBJ1-5|TRBV6-2/TRBV6-3|NA|NA
CASRYAGGSGNQHQHF
TGTGCCAGCAGATACGCCGGGGGGTCGGGCAATCAGCACCAGCATTTT
>TRBJ2-3|TRBV5-1|NA|NA
CASSLEADTQYF
TGCGCCAGCAGTTTGGAGGCAGATACGCAGTATTTT